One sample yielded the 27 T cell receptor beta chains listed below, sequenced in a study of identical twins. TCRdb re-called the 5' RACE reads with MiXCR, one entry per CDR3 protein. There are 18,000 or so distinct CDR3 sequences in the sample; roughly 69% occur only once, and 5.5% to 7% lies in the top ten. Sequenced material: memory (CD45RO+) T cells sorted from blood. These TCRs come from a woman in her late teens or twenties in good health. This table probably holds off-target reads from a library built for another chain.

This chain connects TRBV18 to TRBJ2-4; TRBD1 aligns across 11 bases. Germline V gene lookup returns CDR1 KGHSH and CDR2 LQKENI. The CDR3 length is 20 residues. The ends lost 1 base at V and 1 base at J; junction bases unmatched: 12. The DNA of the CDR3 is TGTGCCAGCTCACCACTGAGGACAGGGGGCACCAATCTGGCCAAAAACATTCAGTACTTC. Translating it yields CASSPLRTGGTNLAKNIQYF.

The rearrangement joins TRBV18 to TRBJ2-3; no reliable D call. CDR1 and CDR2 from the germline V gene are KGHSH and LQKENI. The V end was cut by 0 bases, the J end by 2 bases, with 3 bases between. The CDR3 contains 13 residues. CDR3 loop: CASSPPNTDTQYF. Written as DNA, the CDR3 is TGTGCCAGCTCACCACCGAACACAGATACGCAGTATTTT.

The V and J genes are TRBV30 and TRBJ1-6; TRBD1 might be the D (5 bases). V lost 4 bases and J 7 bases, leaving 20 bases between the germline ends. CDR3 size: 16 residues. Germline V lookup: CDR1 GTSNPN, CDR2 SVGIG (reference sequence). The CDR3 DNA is TGTGCCTGGACCATCGTACTAGGGGCTGGCAATTCACCCCTCCACTTT. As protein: CAWTIVLGAGNSPLHF.

CDR3 nucleotides: TGTGCCAGCCGATCCCTTGACTCCTACAATGAGCAGTTCTTC. Protein product: CASRSLDSYNEQFF. The chain is built from TRBV12-3 or TRBV12-4 and TRBJ2-1; D is uncertain. This CDR3 contains 14 residues. V lost 8 bases and J lost 0, with 11 bases in between.

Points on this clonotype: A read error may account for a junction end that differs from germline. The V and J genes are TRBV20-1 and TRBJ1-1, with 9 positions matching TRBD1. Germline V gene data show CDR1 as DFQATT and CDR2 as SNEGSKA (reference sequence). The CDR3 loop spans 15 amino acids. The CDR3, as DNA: TGCAGTGCCACTACAGGGGGCCCCCTGAACACTGAAGGTTTCTTT. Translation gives CSATTGGPLNTEGFF.

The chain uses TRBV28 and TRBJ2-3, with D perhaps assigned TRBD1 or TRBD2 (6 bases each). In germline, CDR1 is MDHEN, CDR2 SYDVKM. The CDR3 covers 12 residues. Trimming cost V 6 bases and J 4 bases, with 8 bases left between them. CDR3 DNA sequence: TGTGCCAGCAGGGAGGGGGCAGATACGCAGTATTTT. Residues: CASREGADTQYF.

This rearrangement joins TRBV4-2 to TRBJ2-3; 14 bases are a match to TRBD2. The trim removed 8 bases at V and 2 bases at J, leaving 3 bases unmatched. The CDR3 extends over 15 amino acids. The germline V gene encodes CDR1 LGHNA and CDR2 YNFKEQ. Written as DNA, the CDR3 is TGTGCCAGCCGGACTAGCGGGAGGTTCACAGATACGCAGTATTTT. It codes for CASRTSGRFTDTQYF.

CDR3 DNA: TGTGCCATCAGCTCCCTCTTTTACAATGAGCAGTTCTTC. It yields the protein CAISSLFYNEQFF. The chain links TRBV10-3 to TRBJ2-1; no firm D call. Germline CDR1 is ENHRY and CDR2 is SYGVKD. CDR3 length: 13 amino acids. The germline V and J ends were trimmed by 6 bases and 4 bases, with 10 bases remaining between them.

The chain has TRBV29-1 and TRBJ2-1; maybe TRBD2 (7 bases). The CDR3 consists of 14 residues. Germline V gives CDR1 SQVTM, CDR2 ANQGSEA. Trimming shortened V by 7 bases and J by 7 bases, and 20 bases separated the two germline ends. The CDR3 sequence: CSAYWTAGPNEQFF. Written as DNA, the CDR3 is TGCAGCGCATACTGGACAGCGGGGCCTAATGAGCAGTTCTTC.

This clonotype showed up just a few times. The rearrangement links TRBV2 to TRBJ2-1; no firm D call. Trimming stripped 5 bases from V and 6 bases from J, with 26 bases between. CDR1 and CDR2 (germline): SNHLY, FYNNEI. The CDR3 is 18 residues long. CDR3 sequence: CASSTRSPPLERFNEQFF. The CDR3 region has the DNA TGTGCCAGCAGTACACGATCACCCCCTTTGGAGCGATTCAATGAGCAGTTCTTC.

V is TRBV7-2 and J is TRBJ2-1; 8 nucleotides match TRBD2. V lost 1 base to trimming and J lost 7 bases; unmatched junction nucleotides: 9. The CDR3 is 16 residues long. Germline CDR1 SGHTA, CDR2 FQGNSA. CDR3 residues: CASSLGGGRRGNEQFF. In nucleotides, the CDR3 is TGTGCCAGCAGCTTAGGCGGCGGGAGGAGGGGTAATGAGCAGTTCTTC.

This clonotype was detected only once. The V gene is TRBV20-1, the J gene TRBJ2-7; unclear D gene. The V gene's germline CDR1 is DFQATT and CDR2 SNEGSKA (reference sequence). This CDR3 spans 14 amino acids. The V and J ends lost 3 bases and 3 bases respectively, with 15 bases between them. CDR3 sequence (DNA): TGCAGTGCTAGGCGTGAAGGGTCGGACTACGAGCAGTACTTC. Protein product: CSARREGSDYEQYF.

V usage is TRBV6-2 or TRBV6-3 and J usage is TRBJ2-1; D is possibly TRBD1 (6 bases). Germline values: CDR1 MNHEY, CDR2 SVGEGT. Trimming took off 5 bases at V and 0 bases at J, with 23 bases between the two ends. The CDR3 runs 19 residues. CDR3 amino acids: CASSPHTGSHLSSYNEQFF. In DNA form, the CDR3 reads TGTGCCAGCAGTCCCCACACAGGGAGTCATCTTAGCTCCTACAATGAGCAGTTCTTC.

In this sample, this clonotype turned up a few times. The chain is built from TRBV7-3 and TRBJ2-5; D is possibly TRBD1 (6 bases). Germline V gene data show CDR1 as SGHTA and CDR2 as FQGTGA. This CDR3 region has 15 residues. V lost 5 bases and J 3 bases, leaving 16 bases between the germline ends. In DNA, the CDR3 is TGTGCCAGCAGCGTCACCGGGACACAAAAAGAGACCCAGTACTTC. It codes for CASSVTGTQKETQYF.

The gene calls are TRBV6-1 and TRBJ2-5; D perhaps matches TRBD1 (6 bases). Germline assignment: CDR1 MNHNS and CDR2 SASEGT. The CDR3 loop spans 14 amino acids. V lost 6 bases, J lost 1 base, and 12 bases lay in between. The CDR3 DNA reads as TGTGCCAGCAGCCTGGGGGCTAGCCAAGAGACCCAGTACTTC. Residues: CASSLGASQETQYF.

The CDR3 nucleotides are TGTGCCAGCAGTTCCCGAGACAGGGTCGGGAACACCGGGGAGCTGTTTTTT. Translation: CASSSRDRVGNTGELFF. V usage is TRBV6-2 or TRBV6-3 and J usage is TRBJ2-2; 7 bases map to TRBD1. This CDR3 is built from 17 residues. V shed 4 bases and J 1 base; nucleotides not matched to a gene: 9. Germline CDR1 and CDR2: MNHEY and SVGEGT.

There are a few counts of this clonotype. The CDR3 DNA reads TGTGCCAGCAGCACCCGACAGGGGGCCTACTATGGCTACACCTTC. Its protein product is CASSTRQGAYYGYTF. The rearrangement joins TRBV7-2 to TRBJ1-2; the match to TRBD1 covers 10 bases. The V segment lost 5 bases and the J segment 3 bases; nucleotides outside the gene matches: 6. Germline CDR1 reads SGHTA; CDR2 reads FQGNSA. The CDR3 has 15 amino acids.

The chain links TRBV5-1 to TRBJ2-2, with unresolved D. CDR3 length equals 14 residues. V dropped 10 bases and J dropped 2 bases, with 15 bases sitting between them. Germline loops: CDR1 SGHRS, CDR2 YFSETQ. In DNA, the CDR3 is TGCGCCTTCCGTTTAGGGCCTAACACCGGGGAGCTGTTTTTT. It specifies CAFRLGPNTGELFF.

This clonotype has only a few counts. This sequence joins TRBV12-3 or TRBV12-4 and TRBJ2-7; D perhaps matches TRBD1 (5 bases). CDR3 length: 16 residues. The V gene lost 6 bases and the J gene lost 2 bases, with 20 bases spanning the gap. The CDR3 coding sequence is TGTGCCAGCAGCGTGACAGCCGCCTTTCAAGCCTACGAGCAGTACTTC. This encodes CASSVTAAFQAYEQYF.

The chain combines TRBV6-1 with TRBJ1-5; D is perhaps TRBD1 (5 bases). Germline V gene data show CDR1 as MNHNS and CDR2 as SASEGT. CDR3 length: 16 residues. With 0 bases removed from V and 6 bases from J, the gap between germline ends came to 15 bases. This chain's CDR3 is CASSEAPGRGTQPQHF. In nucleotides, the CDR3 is TGTGCCAGCAGTGAAGCCCCGGGGCGCGGGACTCAGCCCCAGCATTTT.

The CDR3 region has the DNA TGTGCCAGCAGCCCAGGGTTTCGGGAGACCCAGTACTTC. As protein: CASSPGFRETQYF. The V and J genes are TRBV7-8 and TRBJ2-5; maybe TRBD1 (5 bases). V shed 5 bases and J shed 5 bases, with 12 bases lying between them. CDR3 length equals 13 residues. Germline V gene sequence: CDR1 SGHVS, CDR2 FQNEAQ.

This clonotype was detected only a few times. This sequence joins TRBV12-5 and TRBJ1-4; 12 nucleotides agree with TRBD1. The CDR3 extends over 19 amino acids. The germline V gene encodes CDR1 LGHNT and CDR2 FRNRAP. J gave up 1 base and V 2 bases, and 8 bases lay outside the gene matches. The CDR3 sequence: CASGLSRDRGHETNEKLFF. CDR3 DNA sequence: TGTGCTAGTGGTTTGTCACGGGACAGGGGGCATGAAACTAATGAAAAACTGTTTTTT. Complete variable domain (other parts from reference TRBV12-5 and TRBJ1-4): DARVTQTPRHKVTEMGQEVTMRCQPILGHNTVFWYRQTMMQGLELLAYFRNRAPLDDSGMPKDRFSAEMPDATLATLKIQPSEPRDSAVYFCASGLSRDRGHETNEKLFFGSGTQLSVL.

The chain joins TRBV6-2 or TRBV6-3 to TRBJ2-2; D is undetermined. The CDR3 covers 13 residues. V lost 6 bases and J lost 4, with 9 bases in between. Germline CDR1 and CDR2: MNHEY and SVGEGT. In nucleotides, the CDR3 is TGTGCCAGCAGCCAATCGCCCACCGGGGAGCTGTTTTTT. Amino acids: CASSQSPTGELFF.

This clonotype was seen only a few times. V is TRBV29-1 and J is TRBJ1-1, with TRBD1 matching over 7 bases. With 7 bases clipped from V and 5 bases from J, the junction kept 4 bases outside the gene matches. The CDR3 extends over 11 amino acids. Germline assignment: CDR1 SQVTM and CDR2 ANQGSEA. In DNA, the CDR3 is TGCAGCGCCAACAGGGGAACTGAAGCTTTCTTT. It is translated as CSANRGTEAFF. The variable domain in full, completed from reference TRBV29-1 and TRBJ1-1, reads SAVISQKPSRDICQRGTSLTIQCQVDSQVTMMFWYRQQPGQSLTLIATANQGSEATYESGFVIDKFPISRPNLTFSTLTVSNMSPEDSSIYLCSANRGTEAFFGQGTRLTVV.

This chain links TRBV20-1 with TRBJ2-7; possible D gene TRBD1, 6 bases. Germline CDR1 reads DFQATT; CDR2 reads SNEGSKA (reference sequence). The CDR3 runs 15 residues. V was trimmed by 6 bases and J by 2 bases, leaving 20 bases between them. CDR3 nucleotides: TGCAGTGCCCAGCCCAGGACAGTCAACACCTACGAGCAGTACTTC. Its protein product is CSAQPRTVNTYEQYF.

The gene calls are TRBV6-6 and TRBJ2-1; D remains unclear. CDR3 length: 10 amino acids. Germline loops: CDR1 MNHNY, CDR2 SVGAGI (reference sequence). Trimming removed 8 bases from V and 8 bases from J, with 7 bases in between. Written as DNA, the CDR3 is TGTGCCAGCGCCGGTTATGAGCAGTTCTTC. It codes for CASAGYEQFF.

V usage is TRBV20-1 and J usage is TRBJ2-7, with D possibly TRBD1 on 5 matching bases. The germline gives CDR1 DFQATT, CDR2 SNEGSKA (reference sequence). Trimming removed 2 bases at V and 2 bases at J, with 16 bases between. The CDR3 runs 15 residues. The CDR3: CSARKVAGHPYEQYF. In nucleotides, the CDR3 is TGCAGTGCTAGAAAGGTGGCAGGGCACCCCTACGAGCAGTACTTC.